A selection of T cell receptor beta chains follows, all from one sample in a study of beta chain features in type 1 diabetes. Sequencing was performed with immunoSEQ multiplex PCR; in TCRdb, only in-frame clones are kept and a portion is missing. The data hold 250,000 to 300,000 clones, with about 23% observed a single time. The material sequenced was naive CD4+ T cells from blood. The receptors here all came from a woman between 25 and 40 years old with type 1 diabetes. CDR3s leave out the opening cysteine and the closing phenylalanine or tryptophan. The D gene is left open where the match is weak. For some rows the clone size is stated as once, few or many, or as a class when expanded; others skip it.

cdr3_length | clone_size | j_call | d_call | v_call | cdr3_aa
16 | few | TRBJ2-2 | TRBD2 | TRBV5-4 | ASSYEAVGGGISGELF
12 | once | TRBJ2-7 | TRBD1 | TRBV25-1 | ASGAMDRIYEQY
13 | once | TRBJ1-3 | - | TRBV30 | AWSPWAGSGNTIY
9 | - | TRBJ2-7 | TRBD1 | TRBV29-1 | SVGQAYEQY
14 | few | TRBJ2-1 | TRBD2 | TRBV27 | ASTLLSGRGNNEQF
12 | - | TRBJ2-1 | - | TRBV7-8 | ASSLVGPYNEQF
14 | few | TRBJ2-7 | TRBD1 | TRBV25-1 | ASSDPSRTGKYEQY
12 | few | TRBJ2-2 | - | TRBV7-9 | ASQGLTTTGELF
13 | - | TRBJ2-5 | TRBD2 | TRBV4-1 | ASRRTSGSGETQY
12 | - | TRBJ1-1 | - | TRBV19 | ASSIHRDGTEAF
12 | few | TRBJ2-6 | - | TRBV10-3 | AISRVPGANVLT
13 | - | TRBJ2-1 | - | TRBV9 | ASSVGGSGYNEQF
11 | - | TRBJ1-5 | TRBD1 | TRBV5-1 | ASSLDGTGPQH
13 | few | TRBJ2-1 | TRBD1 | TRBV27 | ASTQDRGLYNEQF
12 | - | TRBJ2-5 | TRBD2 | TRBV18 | ASSPGLDQETQY
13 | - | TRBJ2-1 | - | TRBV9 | ASSVGGTFYNEQF
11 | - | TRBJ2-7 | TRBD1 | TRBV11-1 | ASSIGTDYEQY
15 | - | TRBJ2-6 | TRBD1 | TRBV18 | ASSAGQGAPGANVLT
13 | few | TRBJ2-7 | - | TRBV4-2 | ASSQDAASSYEQY
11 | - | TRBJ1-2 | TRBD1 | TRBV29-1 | SVSLGQGGGYT
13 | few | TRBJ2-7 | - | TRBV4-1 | ASSQDNARAYEQY
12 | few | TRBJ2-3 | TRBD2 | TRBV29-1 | SVERASGRDTQY
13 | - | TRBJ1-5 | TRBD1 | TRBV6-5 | ASSLSGTGNQPQH
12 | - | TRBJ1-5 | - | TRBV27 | ASSLWGGNQPQH
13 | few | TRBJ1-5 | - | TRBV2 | ASSALDPNNQPQH
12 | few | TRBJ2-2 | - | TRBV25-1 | ASSDFRNTGELF
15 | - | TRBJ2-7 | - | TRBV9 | ASSVDGGTTPTYEQY
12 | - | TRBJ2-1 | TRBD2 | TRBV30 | AWGTSGSQDEQF
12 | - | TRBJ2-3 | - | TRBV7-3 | ASSLGALRDTQY
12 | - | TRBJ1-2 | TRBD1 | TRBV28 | ASSLDRGVYGYT
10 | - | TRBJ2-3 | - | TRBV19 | ASTGSTDTQY
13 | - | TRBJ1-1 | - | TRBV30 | AWSAPGTLNTEAF
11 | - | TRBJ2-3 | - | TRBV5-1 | ASSLWGPDTQY
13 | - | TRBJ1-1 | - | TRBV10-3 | AISDATGLNTEAF